Included here is one TCR beta chain sequence, with context. Its antigen is not identified. The genes and germline here are from mouse. The read terminates 1 residue ahead of where the CDR3 ends, so the germline J gene completes it. CDR3 size: 14 residues. After removal of 4 bases from V and 3 bases from J, the junction contained 5 bases not matched to a gene. The V gene's germline CDR1 is SGHSN and CDR2 HYEKVE. The time point denotes: mouse harvest day 14 after allogeneic transplant. The graft held 10^6 splenic CD5+ T cells and 10^7 T-cell-depleted bone marrow cells. This mouse GVHD model was MHC-mismatched B6 to BALB/c, profiled day 7 or 14. Only in-frame clones appear in the TCRdb table, and some are missing; sequencing was by immunoSEQ multiplex PCR. The table lists roughly 2,500 clones, roughly half of them singletons. These data come from a study of tissue T cells after allogeneic stem cell transplantation. Findings and caveats of the study: Tissue-detected TCR repertoire was only partly captured by blood and spleen T cells.

This receptor was obtained from a female BALB/c mouse given C57BL/6 T cells with graft-versus-host disease after an allogeneic hematopoietic cell transplant. The rearrangement uses TRBV12-1 and TRBJ2-1; TRBD1 aligns across 7 bases. Sequences were obtained from gut tissue. CDR3 DNA (partial): TGTGCCAGCTCCTCGACAGGGCGCTATGCTGAGCAGTTC. It is translated as CASSSTGRYAEQF. The whole CDR3 protein is CASSSTGRYAEQFF.